This TCR beta chain was found in a study of post-analysis software for immune sequencing data. On the study more broadly: Included among the disease courses, which were recorded for the cohort, were relapsing-remitting, secondary progressive and progressive-relapsing multiple sclerosis. Whole-study results and caveats: Batch-mates among the samples co-clustered strongly by F measure. Comparison with controls showed significantly lower normalized Chao1 diversity in multiple sclerosis patients. Elevated frequency relative to controls characterized roughly five TRBV segments in patients, TRBV5-6, TRBV5-1 and TRBV20-1 among them.

Unique-molecular-identifier-tagged TCR beta cDNA libraries were used. It was from roughly 1 to 10 million T cells that about half a million cDNA molecules came. TCRdb recomputed calls from the PCR reads with MiXCR, one row per CDR3 protein. The sample lists 740,000 or so distinct CDR3 sequences, around 53% occurring once. This clonotype was picked up a small number of times. Its antigen is not known. With 4 bases removed from V and 4 bases from J, the gap between germline ends came to 17 bases. The CDR3 runs 17 residues. Germline assignment: CDR1 LGHNA and CDR2 YNFKEQ. The chain has TRBV4-2 and TRBJ2-6; D is unclear. This receptor was identified in a girl aged 5 to 17 with multiple sclerosis. Material for sequencing was blood. The CDR3 sequence is CASSPYVLPAGANVLTF. DNA for the CDR3: TGTGCCAGCAGCCCCTACGTCCTGCCGGCGGGGGCCAACGTCCTGACTTTC.